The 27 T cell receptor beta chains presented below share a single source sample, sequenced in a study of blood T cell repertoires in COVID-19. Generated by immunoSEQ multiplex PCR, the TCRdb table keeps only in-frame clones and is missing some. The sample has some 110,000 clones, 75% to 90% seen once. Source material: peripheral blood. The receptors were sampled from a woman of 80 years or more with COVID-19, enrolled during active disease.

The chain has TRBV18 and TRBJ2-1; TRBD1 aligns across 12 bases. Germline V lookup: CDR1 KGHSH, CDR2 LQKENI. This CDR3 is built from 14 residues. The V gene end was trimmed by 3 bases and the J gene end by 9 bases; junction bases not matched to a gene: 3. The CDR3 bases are TGTGCCAGCTCACCCGGGACAGGGGGCAGTGAGCAGTTCTTC. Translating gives CASSPGTGGSEQFF.

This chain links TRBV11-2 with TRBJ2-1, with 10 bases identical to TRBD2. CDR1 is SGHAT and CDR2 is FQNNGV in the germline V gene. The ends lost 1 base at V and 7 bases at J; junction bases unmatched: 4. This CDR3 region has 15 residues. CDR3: CASSLGSSGRNEQFF. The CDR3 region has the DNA TGTGCCAGCAGCTTAGGATCTAGCGGGAGAAATGAGCAGTTCTTC.

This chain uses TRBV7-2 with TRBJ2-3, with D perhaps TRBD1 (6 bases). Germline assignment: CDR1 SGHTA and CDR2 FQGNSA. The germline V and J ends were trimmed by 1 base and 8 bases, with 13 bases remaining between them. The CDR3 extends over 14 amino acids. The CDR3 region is CASSLGDRTGTQYF. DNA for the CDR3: TGTGCCAGCAGCTTAGGAGACAGGACTGGTACGCAGTATTTT.

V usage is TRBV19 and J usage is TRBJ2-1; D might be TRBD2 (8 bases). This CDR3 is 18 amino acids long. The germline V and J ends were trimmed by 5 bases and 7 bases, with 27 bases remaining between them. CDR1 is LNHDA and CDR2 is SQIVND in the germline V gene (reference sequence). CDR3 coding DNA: TGTGCCAGTAGTTCCCAGCGGGGGTTTCGACAGGGTGGAAATGAGCAGTTCTTC. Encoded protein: CASSSQRGFRQGGNEQFF.

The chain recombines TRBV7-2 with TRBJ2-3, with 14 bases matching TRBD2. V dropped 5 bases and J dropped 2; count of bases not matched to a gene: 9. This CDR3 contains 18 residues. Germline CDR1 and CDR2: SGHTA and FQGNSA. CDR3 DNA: TGTGCCAGCAGCCTCATGAGACTAGCGGGAGGGAACACAGATACGCAGTATTTT. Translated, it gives CASSLMRLAGGNTDTQYF.

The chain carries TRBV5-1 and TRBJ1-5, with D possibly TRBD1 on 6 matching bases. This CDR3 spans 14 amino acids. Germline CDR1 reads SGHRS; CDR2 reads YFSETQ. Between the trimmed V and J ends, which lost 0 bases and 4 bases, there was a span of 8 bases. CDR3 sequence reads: CASSLEGGNQPQHF. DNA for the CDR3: TGCGCCAGCAGCTTGGAGGGGGGGAATCAGCCCCAGCATTTT.

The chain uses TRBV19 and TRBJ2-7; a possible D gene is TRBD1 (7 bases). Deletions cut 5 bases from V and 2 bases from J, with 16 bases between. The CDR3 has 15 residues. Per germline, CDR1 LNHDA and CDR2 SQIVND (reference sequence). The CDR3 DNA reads TGTGCCAGTAGTTTAACGGGGGACAGCACCTACGAGCAGTACTTC. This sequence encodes CASSLTGDSTYEQYF.

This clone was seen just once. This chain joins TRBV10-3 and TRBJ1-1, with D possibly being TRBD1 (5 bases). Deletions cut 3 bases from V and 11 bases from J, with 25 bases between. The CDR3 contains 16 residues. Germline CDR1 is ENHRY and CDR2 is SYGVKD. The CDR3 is CAISEGETRQTKGAFF. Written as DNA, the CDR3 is TGTGCCATCAGTGAAGGCGAAACACGGCAAACGAAGGGGGCTTTCTTT.

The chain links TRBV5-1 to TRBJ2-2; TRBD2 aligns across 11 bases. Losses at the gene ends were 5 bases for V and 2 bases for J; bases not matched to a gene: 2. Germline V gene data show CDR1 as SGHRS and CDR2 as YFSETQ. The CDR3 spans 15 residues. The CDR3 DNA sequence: TGCGCCAGCAGGACTAGCGGGGCTAACACCGGGGAGCTGTTTTTT. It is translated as CASRTSGANTGELFF.

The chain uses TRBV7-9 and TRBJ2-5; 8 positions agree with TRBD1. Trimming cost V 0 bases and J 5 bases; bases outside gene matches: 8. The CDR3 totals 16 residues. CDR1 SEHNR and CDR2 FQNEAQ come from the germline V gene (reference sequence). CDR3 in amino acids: CASSLAPGQERETQYF. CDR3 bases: TGTGCCAGCAGCTTAGCCCCGGGACAGGAGAGGGAGACCCAGTACTTC.

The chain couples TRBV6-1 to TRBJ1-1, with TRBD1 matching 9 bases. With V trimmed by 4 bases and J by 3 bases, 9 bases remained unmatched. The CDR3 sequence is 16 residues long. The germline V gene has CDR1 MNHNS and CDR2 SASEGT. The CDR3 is CASSAHTGGRDTEAFF. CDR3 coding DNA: TGTGCCAGCAGTGCGCATACAGGGGGCAGGGACACTGAAGCTTTCTTT.

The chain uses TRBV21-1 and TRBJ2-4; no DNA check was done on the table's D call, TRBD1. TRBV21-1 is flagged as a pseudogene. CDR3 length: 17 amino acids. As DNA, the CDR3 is TGTGCCAGCAGCCGCCAGGTAGGGGCCAGGGCCAAAAACATTCAGTACTTC. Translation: CASSRQVGARAKNIQYF.

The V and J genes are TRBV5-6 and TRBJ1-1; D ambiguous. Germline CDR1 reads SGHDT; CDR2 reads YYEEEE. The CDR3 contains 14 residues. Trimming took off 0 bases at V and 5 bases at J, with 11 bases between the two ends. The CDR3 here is CASSLEGPGTEAFF. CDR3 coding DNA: TGTGCCAGCAGCTTGGAGGGCCCGGGGACTGAAGCTTTCTTT.

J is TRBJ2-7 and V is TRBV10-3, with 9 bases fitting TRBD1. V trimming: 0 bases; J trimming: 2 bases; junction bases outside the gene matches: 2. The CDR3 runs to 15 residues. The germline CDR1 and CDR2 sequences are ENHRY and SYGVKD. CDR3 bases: TGTGCCATCAGTGAGTCGACAGGGGGGGCCTACGAGCAGTACTTC. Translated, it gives CAISESTGGAYEQYF.

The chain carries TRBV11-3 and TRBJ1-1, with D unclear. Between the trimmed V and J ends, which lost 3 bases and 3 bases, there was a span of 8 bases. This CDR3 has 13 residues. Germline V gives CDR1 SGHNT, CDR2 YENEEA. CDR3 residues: CASSFALYTEAFF. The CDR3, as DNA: TGTGCCAGCAGCTTTGCGTTGTACACTGAAGCTTTCTTT.

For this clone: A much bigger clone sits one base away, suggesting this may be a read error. Here the CDR3 reads CASRLNNSPLHF. The CDR3 DNA reads TGTGCCAGCAGACTAAATAATTCACCCCTCCACTTT. This chain joins TRBV7-2 and TRBJ1-6; D is ambiguous. Trimming pared 6 bases from V and 5 bases from J, leaving 5 bases between. The CDR3 sequence is 12 residues long. CDR1 SGHTA and CDR2 FQGNSA come from the germline V gene.

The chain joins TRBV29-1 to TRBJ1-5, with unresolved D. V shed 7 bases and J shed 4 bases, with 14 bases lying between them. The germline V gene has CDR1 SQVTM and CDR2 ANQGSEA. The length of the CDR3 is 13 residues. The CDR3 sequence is CSAQEHPNQPQHF. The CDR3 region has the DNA TGCAGCGCCCAAGAACACCCGAATCAGCCCCAGCATTTT.

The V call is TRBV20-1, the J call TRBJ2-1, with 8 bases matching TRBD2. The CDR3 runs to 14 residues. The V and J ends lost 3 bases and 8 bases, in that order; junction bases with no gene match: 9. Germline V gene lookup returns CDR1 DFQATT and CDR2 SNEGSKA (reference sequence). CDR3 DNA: TGCAGTGCTAGTCTCAGCGGGAGCGCGCATGAGCAGTTCTTC. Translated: CSASLSGSAHEQFF.

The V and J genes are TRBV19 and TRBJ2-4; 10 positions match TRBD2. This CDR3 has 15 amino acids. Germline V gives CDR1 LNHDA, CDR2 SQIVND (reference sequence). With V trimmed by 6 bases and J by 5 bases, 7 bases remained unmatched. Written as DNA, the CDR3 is TGTGCCAGTAGCCGACTAGCGGGTAGGGAAAACATTCAGTACTTC. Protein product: CASSRLAGRENIQYF.

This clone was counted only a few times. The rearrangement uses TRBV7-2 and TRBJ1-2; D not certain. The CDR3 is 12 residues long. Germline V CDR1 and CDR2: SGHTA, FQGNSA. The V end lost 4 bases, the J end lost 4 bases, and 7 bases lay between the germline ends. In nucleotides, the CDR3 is TGTGCCAGCAGCTCGAGCCTCTATGGCTACACCTTC. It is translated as CASSSSLYGYTF.

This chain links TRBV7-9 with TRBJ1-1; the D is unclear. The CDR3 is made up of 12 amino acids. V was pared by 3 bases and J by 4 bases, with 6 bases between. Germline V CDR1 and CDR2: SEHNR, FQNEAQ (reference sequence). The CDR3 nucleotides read TGTGCCAGCAGCTTGACGGGCACTGAAGCTTTCTTT. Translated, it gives CASSLTGTEAFF.

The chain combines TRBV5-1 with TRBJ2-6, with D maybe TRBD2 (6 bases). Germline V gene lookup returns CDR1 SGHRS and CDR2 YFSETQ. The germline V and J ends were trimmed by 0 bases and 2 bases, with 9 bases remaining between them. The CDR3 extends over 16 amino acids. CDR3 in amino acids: CASSLDGGPGANVLTF. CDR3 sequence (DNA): TGCGCCAGCAGCTTGGACGGGGGTCCTGGGGCCAACGTCCTGACTTTC.

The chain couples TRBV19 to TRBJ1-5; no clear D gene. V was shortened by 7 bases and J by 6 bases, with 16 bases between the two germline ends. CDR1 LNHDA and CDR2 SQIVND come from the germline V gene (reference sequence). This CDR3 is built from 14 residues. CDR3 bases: TGTGCCAGTACCTTTGGGAGTGGATCTCAGCCCCAGCATTTT. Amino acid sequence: CASTFGSGSQPQHF.

The CDR3 loop reads CATSESPGGNTIYF. The DNA of the CDR3 is TGTGCCACCAGTGAATCCCCAGGGGGAAACACCATATATTTT. The V and J genes are TRBV24-1 and TRBJ1-3, with a tentative D call TRBD1 (5 bases). V was cut by 4 bases and J by 4 bases, with 10 bases left in between. Germline V gene data show CDR1 as KGHDR and CDR2 as SFDVKD. CDR3 length: 14 amino acids.

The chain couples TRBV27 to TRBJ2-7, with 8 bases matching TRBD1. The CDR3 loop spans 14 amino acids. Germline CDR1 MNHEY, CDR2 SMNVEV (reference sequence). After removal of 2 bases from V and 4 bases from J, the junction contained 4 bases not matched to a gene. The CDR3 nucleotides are TGTGCCAGCAGTTTAGGACAGGGCGGGTACGAGCAGTACTTC. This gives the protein CASSLGQGGYEQYF.

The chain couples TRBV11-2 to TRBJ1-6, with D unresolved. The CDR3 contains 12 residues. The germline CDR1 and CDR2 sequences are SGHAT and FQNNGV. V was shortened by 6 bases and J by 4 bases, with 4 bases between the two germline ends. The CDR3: CASRHYNSPLHF. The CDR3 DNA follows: TGTGCCAGCAGACATTATAATTCACCCCTCCACTTT.

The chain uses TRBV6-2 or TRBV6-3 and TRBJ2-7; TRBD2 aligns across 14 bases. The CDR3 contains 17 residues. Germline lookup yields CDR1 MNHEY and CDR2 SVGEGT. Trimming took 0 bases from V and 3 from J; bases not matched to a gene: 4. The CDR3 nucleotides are TGTGCCAGCAGTTACTCGGGACTAGCGGGAGTTTACTACGAGCAGTACTTC. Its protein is CASSYSGLAGVYYEQYF.